These 17 T cell receptor beta chains were sequenced from one sample in a study of cytomegalovirus exposure and HLA in healthy donors (dated by TCRdb to about 2017). Library generation was performed with the immunoSEQ multiplex PCR assay. A mixture of 60 forward primers for TCR Vbeta segments and 13 reverse primers for TCR Jbeta segments was used in the multiplex PCR. Held by TCRdb, this immuneACCESS table contains in-frame sequences only and omits some clones. Under half of the omission traces to an unresolved V gene where checked; the cause of the rest is unknown. Present in this sample are 150,000 to 160,000 clones, around 82% of which were seen just once. About 6.4% of the sample rests with the top ten. Sequencing was done on a sample of PBMCs. The receptors derive from a woman aged 45-59 years in good health and CMV-seropositive.

This chain links TRBV4-1 with TRBJ1-2; 10 nucleotides match TRBD1. This CDR3 is built from 15 residues. The V gene end was trimmed by 3 bases and the J gene end by 8 bases; junction bases not matched to a gene: 9. Looked up from germline, CDR1 is MGHRA and CDR2 is YSYEKL. In DNA form, the CDR3 reads TGCGCCAGCAGCCAGGAGACAGGGGGCGCGGGGGGCTACACCTTC. Encoded protein: CASSQETGGAGGYTF.

The chain uses TRBV27 and TRBJ2-1; weak D call: TRBD1 (6 bases). V lost 10 bases and J lost 1, with 14 bases in between. This CDR3 has 14 residues. CDR1 MNHEY and CDR2 SMNVEV come from the germline V gene (reference sequence). This chain's CDR3 is CATQTGFSYNEQFF. DNA for the CDR3: TGTGCCACGCAAACAGGGTTTTCCTACAATGAGCAGTTCTTC.

This chain links TRBV15 with TRBJ2-1; a possible D gene is TRBD2 (5 bases). The V gene's germline CDR1 is LNHNV and CDR2 YYDKDF (reference sequence). The CDR3 is made up of 15 amino acids. The V end lost 0 bases, the J end lost 6 bases, and 12 bases lay between the germline ends. The CDR3: CATSRERVVSNEQFF. The DNA of the CDR3 is TGTGCCACCAGCAGAGAGAGGGTGGTATCCAATGAGCAGTTCTTC.

V is TRBV30 and J is TRBJ2-7, with TRBD1 identical over 9 bases. Trimming cost V 1 base and J 1 base; bases outside gene matches: 11. Germline assignment: CDR1 GTSNPN and CDR2 SVGIG (reference sequence). CDR3 size: 17 residues. CDR3: CAWSATIAGTGSYEQYF. The CDR3 bases are TGTGCCTGGAGTGCCACTATCGCCGGGACAGGGTCCTACGAGCAGTACTTC.

The gene calls are TRBV11-1 and TRBJ2-3; 10 nucleotides line up with TRBD1. Germline loops: CDR1 SGHAT, CDR2 FQDESV (reference sequence). J gave up 6 bases and V 4 bases, and 4 bases lay outside the gene matches. This CDR3 contains 14 residues. The CDR3 loop reads CASSWDRGSDTQYF. The CDR3 nucleotides are TGTGCCAGCAGCTGGGACAGGGGATCGGATACGCAGTATTTT.

This clone was detected only once. The genes are TRBV10-3 and TRBJ1-1; 10 bases are shared with TRBD1. Germline V gives CDR1 ENHRY, CDR2 SYGVKD. The CDR3 is 14 residues long. After removal of 4 bases from V and 3 bases from J, the junction contained 2 bases not matched to a gene. CDR3 in DNA: TGTGCCATCAGTGTGGGGACAGGGGACACTGAAGCTTTCTTT. This sequence encodes CAISVGTGDTEAFF.

V gene TRBV2 combines with J gene TRBJ1-1, with 8 bases matching TRBD1. With 7 bases clipped from V and 2 bases from J, the junction kept 9 bases outside the gene matches. CDR1 is SNHLY, CDR2 FYNNEI, per germline. This CDR3 comprises 15 residues. In DNA, the CDR3 is TGTGCCAGCATTTACCAGGGGGCGTCTAACACTGAAGCTTTCTTT. The encoded protein is CASIYQGASNTEAFF. Using reference TRBV2 and TRBJ1-1 for the parts outside the CDR3, the full variable domain is EPEVTQTPSHQVTQMGQEVILRCVPISNHLYFYWYRQILGQKVEFLVSFYNNEISEKSEIFDDQFSVERPDGSNFTLKIRSTKLEDSAMYFCASIYQGASNTEAFFGQGTRLTVV.

The chain combines TRBV14 with TRBJ2-3; no firm D call. Germline CDR1 and CDR2: SGHDN and FVKESK. The CDR3 runs to 13 residues. With 1 base removed from V and 4 bases from J, the gap between germline ends came to 6 bases. CDR3: CASSQAGADTQYF. CDR3 coding DNA: TGTGCCAGCAGCCAAGCCGGAGCAGATACGCAGTATTTT.

The V call is TRBV27, the J call TRBJ2-1, with 9 bases that match TRBD2. This CDR3 region has 14 residues. J gave up 8 bases and V 3 bases, and 5 bases lay outside the gene matches. Germline V gene sequence: CDR1 MNHEY, CDR2 SMNVEV (reference sequence). CDR3 region: CASSFGTSSYEQFF. Written as DNA, the CDR3 is TGTGCCAGCAGTTTCGGGACTAGCTCCTATGAGCAGTTCTTC.

This clone was seen a single time. The chain employs TRBV5-1 and TRBJ1-1; unclear D gene. Deletions cut 0 bases from V and 1 base from J, with 7 bases between. The germline V gene has CDR1 SGHRS and CDR2 YFSETQ. The CDR3 loop spans 14 amino acids. CDR3 coding DNA: TGCGCCAGCAGCTTGGCCAAACAGAACACTGAAGCTTTCTTT. Its translation is CASSLAKQNTEAFF.

This clone was observed once. This chain connects TRBV5-1 to TRBJ2-7; D is ambiguous. The germline V gene has CDR1 SGHRS and CDR2 YFSETQ. The CDR3 length is 13 residues. Trimming removed 0 bases at V and 3 bases at J, with 7 bases between. This CDR3 reads CASSLGPIYEQYF. CDR3 nucleotide sequence: TGCGCCAGCAGCTTGGGTCCTATCTACGAGCAGTACTTC.

A few counts support this clone. The chain recombines TRBV7-8 with TRBJ2-7; possibly TRBD2 for D (6 bases). Germline CDR1 SGHVS, CDR2 FQNEAQ. The CDR3 extends over 13 amino acids. V lost 7 bases and J 1 base, leaving 11 bases between the germline ends. The CDR3: CASNAGTSYEQYF. The CDR3 region has the DNA TGTGCCAGCAACGCCGGGACTTCCTACGAGCAGTACTTC.

The rearrangement uses TRBV11-2 and TRBJ1-1; 7 positions agree with TRBD1. The CDR3 runs to 15 residues. The V gene end was trimmed by 5 bases and the J gene end by 1 base; junction bases not matched to a gene: 7. The germline V gene has CDR1 SGHAT and CDR2 FQNNGV. The CDR3 is CASSTRQGTNTEAFF. DNA for the CDR3: TGTGCCAGCAGCACTAGACAGGGTACGAACACTGAAGCTTTCTTT.

V and J are TRBV5-5 and TRBJ1-4, with TRBD1 as a possible D gene (6 bases). The CDR3 covers 16 residues. Germline-derived CDR1 and CDR2 are SGHKS and YYEKEE (reference sequence). The V and J ends lost 4 bases and 8 bases respectively, with 21 bases between them. The CDR3 protein is CASSLEDGKRGEKLFF. DNA of the CDR3: TGTGCCAGCAGCCTCGAGGACGGAAAGAGGGGGGAAAAACTGTTTTTT. The complete variable domain, with remaining parts taken from reference TRBV5-5 and TRBJ1-4, reads DAGVTQSPTHLIKTRGQQVTLRCSPISGHKSVSWYQQVLGQGPQFIFQYYEKEERGRGNFPDRFSARQFPNYSSELNVNALLLGDSALYLCASSLEDGKRGEKLFFGSGTQLSVL.

This clone was counted a few times. V and J are TRBV4-1 and TRBJ1-2, with TRBD1 as a possible D gene (6 bases). The CDR3 runs to 15 residues. Germline CDR1 and CDR2: MGHRA and YSYEKL. V dropped 0 bases and J dropped 2 bases, with 10 bases sitting between them. The CDR3 spells CASSQDPTGNYGYTF. DNA for the CDR3: TGCGCCAGCAGCCAAGACCCCACAGGGAACTATGGCTACACCTTC.

This clone was counted a single time. V is TRBV5-1 and J is TRBJ2-6; 7 nucleotides align to TRBD1. The CDR3 is 17 residues long. Germline V gene lookup returns CDR1 SGHRS and CDR2 YFSETQ. The V and J ends lost 1 base and 6 bases, in that order; junction bases with no gene match: 10. The CDR3 nucleotides are TGCGCCAGCAGCTTGTTGGGGACAGCCAGTTCGGCCAACGTCCTGACTTTC. Its protein is CASSLLGTASSANVLTF. Full variable domain (outside the CDR3, taken from reference TRBV5-1 and TRBJ2-6): KAGVTQTPRYLIKTRGQQVTLSCSPISGHRSVSWYQQTPGQGLQFLFEYFSETQRNKGNFPGRFSGRQFSNSRSEMNVSTLELGDSALYLCASSLLGTASSANVLTFGAGSRLTVL.

This chain connects TRBV9 to TRBJ2-5; 8 nucleotides line up with TRBD1. V lost 10 bases, J lost 2 bases, and 19 bases stayed unmatched. The CDR3 length is 17 residues. The germline V gene encodes CDR1 SGDLS and CDR2 YYNGEE. For the CDR3, the DNA is TGTGCCGGTTACCGGGACAGGTCTTTACAAACGCAAGAGACCCAGTACTTC. Translated: CAGYRDRSLQTQETQYF.